This T cell receptor (beta chain) derives from a study of OX40 agonist ivuxolimab in advanced cancers. About the research overall: Intravenous ivuxolimab at 0.01 to 10 mg/kg was given to patients every 2 weeks. Study findings and constraints: Low clonal expansion, among the lowest seen, marked partial responders at 0.1-3.0 mg/kg.

Trimming removed 5 bases from V and 2 bases from J, with 13 bases in between. This CDR3 is built from 15 residues. CDR1 is SGHRS and CDR2 is YFSETQ in the germline V gene. Some clones are missing from TCRdb's copy, which holds only in-frame ones; the method was immunoSEQ multiplex PCR. The sample contains tens of thousands of clones, about 91% of which appear only once. Points on this clone: Its antigen is unknown.

This sequence originates from an adult with an advanced solid tumor such as melanoma, head and neck, liver or kidney cancer. The rearrangement uses TRBV5-1 and TRBJ1-4, with no clear D. Source: CD4+ or CD8+ T cells sorted from blood, taken in a trial of the OX40 agonist ivuxolimab. The CDR3 bases are TGCGCCAGCAGTGGGCAGGTCGGCACTAATGAAAAACTGTTTTTT. Amino acid sequence: CASSGQVGTNEKLFF.